The 15 T cell receptor beta chains in this list originate from one sample, sequenced in a study of blood T cell repertoires in COVID-19. Only in-frame clones appear in the TCRdb table, and some are missing; sequencing was by immunoSEQ multiplex PCR. The sample holds under 300,000 clones, 70% to 90% seen once. The sample was peripheral blood. The receptors come from a middle-aged woman who had recovered from COVID-19.

There are a few counts of this clone. The genes are TRBV11-2 and TRBJ1-6; TRBD1 might be the D (5 bases). The CDR3 is 15 residues long. CDR1 and CDR2 (germline): SGHAT, FQNNGV. The ends were cut back, 5 bases at V and 10 bases at J, with 18 bases in the middle. CDR3: CASSLVLNGGSPLHF. For the CDR3, the DNA is TGTGCCAGCAGCCTGGTCCTAAACGGGGGATCACCCCTCCACTTT.

This clone was seen a single time. The chain uses TRBV2 and TRBJ1-4; D gene ambiguous. From germline, CDR1 is SNHLY and CDR2 FYNNEI. The CDR3 is 15 residues long. The V and J ends lost 3 bases and 0 bases respectively, with 8 bases between them. This CDR3 reads CASSDWRATNEKLFF. The CDR3 DNA reads as TGTGCCAGCAGTGATTGGAGGGCAACTAATGAAAAACTGTTTTTT.

This clone is a singleton in its sample. The DNA of the CDR3 is TGTGCCAGCAGTTTACGGGGGGCGCCTTACGAGCAGTACTTC. Translating it yields CASSLRGAPYEQYF. The V and J genes are TRBV27 and TRBJ2-7, with a weak D call TRBD2 (7 bases). Germline assignment: CDR1 MNHEY and CDR2 SMNVEV (reference sequence). V dropped 2 bases and J dropped 4 bases, with 12 bases sitting between them. The CDR3 spans 14 residues.

This chain connects TRBV5-6 to TRBJ1-2, with no clear D. Trimming removed 1 base from V and 7 bases from J, with 8 bases in between. The CDR3 runs 12 residues. The germline CDR1 and CDR2 sequences are SGHDT and YYEEEE. The CDR3 coding sequence is TGTGCCAGCAGCTTGATGGGCTCTGGCTACACCTTC. Protein sequence: CASSLMGSGYTF.

The rearrangement links TRBV11-2 to TRBJ2-5, with 8 positions matching TRBD1. V lost 3 bases, J lost 5 bases, and 2 bases stayed unmatched. The CDR3 consists of 13 residues. Per germline, CDR1 SGHAT and CDR2 FQNNGV. As DNA, the CDR3 is TGTGCCAGCAGCTTGCAGGGGGCTGAGACCCAGTACTTC. This encodes CASSLQGAETQYF.

This clone has a handful of counts. The V call is TRBV7-9, the J call TRBJ2-7, with D perhaps matching TRBD1 (7 bases). Trimming left V 5 bases short and J 5 bases short, with 16 bases between. CDR3 size: 14 residues. Germline CDR1 SEHNR, CDR2 FQNEAQ (reference sequence). The CDR3 here is CASSRQGGEDEQYF. The CDR3 nucleotides read TGTGCCAGCAGCCGACAGGGAGGCGAAGACGAGCAGTACTTC.

This chain joins TRBV9 and TRBJ2-3; 9 bases line up with TRBD1. V lost 4 bases and J lost 5; bases outside the gene matches: 8. This CDR3 has 15 residues. Germline V CDR1 and CDR2: SGDLS, YYNGEE. The CDR3 here is CASSPTGGIGDTQYF. In nucleotides, the CDR3 is TGTGCCAGCAGCCCGACAGGGGGAATAGGAGATACGCAGTATTTT.

This chain uses TRBV28 with TRBJ1-4, with D possibly being TRBD1 (5 bases). Per the germline V gene, CDR1 is MDHEN and CDR2 is SYDVKM. This CDR3 has 13 residues. V was trimmed by 2 bases and J by 9 bases, leaving 10 bases between them. This CDR3 is CASSLGPGQKLFF. The CDR3 bases are TGTGCCAGCAGTTTAGGCCCAGGGCAAAAACTGTTTTTT.

The chain couples TRBV11-2 to TRBJ2-7, with 8 bases that match TRBD1. The length of the CDR3 is 15 residues. CDR1 and CDR2 (germline): SGHAT, FQNNGV. The junction had 4 bases not matched to a gene; V was cut back by 1 base and J by 2 bases. This CDR3 reads CASSLGTGYAYEQYF. For the CDR3, the DNA is TGTGCCAGCAGCTTAGGGACAGGGTATGCCTACGAGCAGTACTTC.

The J gene is TRBJ1-4, the V gene TRBV7-9; 8 bases agree with TRBD1. The CDR3 length is 14 residues. Germline-derived CDR1 and CDR2 are SEHNR and FQNEAQ (reference sequence). The J segment lost 3 bases and the V segment lost 8 bases, leaving 5 bases of the junction unmatched. The CDR3 is CASGQGQPNEKLFF. CDR3 sequence (DNA): TGTGCCAGCGGACAGGGACAGCCTAATGAAAAACTGTTTTTT.

This clone occurred once. The J gene is TRBJ2-2, the V gene TRBV15; the match to TRBD1 covers 8 bases. Germline V gene sequence: CDR1 LNHNV, CDR2 YYDKDF (reference sequence). V lost 3 bases, J lost 3 bases, and 12 bases stayed unmatched. The CDR3 totals 18 residues. The CDR3 DNA is TGTGCCACCAGCAGGAACAGGGGGGAAGAAAGGGACACCGGGGAGCTGTTTTTT. Translated: CATSRNRGEERDTGELFF.

About this clone: The sample carries other DNA sequences with the same CDR3. The chain employs TRBV5-1 and TRBJ2-7, with TRBD1 matching over 10 bases. The CDR3 has 14 residues. With V trimmed by 3 bases and J by 6 bases, 6 bases remained unmatched. Germline CDR1 SGHRS, CDR2 YFSETQ. The CDR3 DNA reads TGCGCCAGCAGCTCCCCGGGACAGGGGTCCGAGCAGTACTTC. Translated, it gives CASSSPGQGSEQYF.

The chain carries TRBV7-2 and TRBJ2-2; 7 positions match TRBD2. The CDR3 runs 16 residues. V shed 5 bases, J shed 4 bases, and the junction held 10 bases outside the gene matches. In germline, CDR1 is SGHTA, CDR2 FQGNSA. For the CDR3, the DNA is TGTGCCAGCAGCCGGGCTGGCGGGAGTGGCACCGGGGAGCTGTTTTTT. Its translation: CASSRAGGSGTGELFF.

This chain connects TRBV19 to TRBJ2-4, with D possibly TRBD1 on 6 matching bases. V gave up 9 bases and J gave up 9 bases, with 18 bases separating them. The CDR3 is 13 amino acids. Germline CDR1 and CDR2: LNHDA and SQIVND (reference sequence). In DNA form, the CDR3 reads TGTGCCAGCGGCGAACAGGGTTCCGCCATTCAGTACTTC. Translating gives CASGEQGSAIQYF.

This chain uses TRBV6-5 with TRBJ1-2; weak D call: TRBD1 (5 bases). The CDR3 sequence is 13 residues long. Germline lookup yields CDR1 MNHEY and CDR2 SVGAGI. Deletions cut 0 bases from V and 14 bases from J, with 16 bases between. The DNA of the CDR3 is TGTGCCAGCAGTTACTCGGGATTCTGGGACTGGACCTTC. It encodes CASSYSGFWDWTF.